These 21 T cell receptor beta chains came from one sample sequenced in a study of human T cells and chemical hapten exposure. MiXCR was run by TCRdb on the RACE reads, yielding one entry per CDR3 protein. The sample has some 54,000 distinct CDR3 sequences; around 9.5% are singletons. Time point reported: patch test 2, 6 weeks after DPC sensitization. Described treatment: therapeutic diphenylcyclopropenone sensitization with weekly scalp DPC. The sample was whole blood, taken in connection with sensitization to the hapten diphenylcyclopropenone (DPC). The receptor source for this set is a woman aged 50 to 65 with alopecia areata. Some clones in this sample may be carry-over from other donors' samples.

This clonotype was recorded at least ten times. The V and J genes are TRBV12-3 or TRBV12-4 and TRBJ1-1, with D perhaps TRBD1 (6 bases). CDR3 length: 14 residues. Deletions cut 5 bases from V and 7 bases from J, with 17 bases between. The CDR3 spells CASSPFDRNGEAFF. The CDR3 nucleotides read TGTGCCAGCAGTCCCTTCGACAGGAACGGTGAAGCTTTCTTT.

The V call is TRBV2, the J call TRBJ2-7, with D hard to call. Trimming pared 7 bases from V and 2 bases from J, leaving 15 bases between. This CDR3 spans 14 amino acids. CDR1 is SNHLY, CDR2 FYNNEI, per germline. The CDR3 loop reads CASTRRAGAYEQYF. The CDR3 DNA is TGTGCCAGCACTCGTCGGGCAGGAGCCTACGAGCAGTACTTC.

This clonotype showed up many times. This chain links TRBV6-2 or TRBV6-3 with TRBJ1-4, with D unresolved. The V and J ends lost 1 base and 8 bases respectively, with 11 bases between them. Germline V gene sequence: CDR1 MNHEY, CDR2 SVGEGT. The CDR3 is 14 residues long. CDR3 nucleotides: TGTGCCAGCAGTTACTTCGGAATTGGAGAAAAACTGTTTTTT. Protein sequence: CASSYFGIGEKLFF.

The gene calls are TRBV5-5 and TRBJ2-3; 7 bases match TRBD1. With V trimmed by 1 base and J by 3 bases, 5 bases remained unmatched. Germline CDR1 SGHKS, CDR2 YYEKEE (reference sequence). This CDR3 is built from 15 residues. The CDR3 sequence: CASSLSTGWTDTQYF. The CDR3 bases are TGTGCCAGCAGCTTGTCGACAGGGTGGACAGATACGCAGTATTTT.

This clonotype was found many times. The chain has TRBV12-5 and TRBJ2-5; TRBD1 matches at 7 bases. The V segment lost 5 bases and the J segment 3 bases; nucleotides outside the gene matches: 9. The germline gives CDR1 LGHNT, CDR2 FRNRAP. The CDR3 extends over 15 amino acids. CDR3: CASGPTGQDEETQYF. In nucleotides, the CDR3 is TGTGCTAGTGGTCCGACAGGACAGGACGAAGAGACCCAGTACTTC.

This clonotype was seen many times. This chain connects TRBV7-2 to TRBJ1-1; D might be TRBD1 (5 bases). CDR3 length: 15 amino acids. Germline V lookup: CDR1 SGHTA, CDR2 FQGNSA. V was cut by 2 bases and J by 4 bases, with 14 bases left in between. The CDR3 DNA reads TGTGCCAGCAGCTTATTTAGGGGAGGTGGCACTGAAGCTTTCTTT. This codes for CASSLFRGGGTEAFF.

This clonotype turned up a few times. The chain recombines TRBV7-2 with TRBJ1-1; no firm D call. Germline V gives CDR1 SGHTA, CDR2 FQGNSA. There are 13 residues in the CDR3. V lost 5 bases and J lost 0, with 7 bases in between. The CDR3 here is CASSPSVNTEAFF. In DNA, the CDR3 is TGTGCCAGCAGCCCATCAGTGAACACTGAAGCTTTCTTT.

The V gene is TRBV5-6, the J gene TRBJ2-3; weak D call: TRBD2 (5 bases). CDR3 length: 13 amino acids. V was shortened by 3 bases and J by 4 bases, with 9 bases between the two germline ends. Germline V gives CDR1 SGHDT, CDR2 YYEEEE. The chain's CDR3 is CASSSPGADTQYF. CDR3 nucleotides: TGTGCCAGCAGCTCCCCCGGGGCAGATACGCAGTATTTT.

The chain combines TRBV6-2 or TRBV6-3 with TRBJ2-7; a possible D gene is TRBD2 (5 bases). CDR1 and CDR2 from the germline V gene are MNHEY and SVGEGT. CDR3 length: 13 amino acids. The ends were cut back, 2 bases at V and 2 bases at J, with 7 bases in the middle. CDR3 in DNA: TGTGCCAGCAGTTACGGACTCGCCTACGAGCAGTACTTC. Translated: CASSYGLAYEQYF.

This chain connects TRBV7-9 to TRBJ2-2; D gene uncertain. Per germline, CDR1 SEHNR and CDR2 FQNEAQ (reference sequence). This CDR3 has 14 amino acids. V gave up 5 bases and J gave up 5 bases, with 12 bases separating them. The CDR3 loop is CASSHRVSTGELFF. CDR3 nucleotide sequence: TGTGCCAGCAGCCATCGGGTCTCAACCGGGGAGCTGTTTTTT.

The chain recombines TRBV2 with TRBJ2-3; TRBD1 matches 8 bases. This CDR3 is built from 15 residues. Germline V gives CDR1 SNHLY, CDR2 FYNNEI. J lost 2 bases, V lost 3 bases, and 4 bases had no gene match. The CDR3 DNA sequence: TGTGCCAGCAGTGATACAGGGGGATTCACAGATACGCAGTATTTT. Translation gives CASSDTGGFTDTQYF.

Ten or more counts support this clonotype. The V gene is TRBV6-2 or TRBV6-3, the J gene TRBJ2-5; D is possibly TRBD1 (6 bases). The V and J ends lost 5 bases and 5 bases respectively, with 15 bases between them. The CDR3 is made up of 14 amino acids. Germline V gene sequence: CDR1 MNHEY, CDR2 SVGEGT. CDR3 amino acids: CASSLGQFDETQYF. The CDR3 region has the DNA TGTGCCAGCAGTCTTGGACAGTTTGACGAGACCCAGTACTTC.

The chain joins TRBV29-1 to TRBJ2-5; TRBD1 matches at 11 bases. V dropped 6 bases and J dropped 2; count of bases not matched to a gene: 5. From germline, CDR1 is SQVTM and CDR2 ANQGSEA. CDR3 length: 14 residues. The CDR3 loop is CSVGGTGGQETQYF. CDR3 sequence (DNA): TGCAGCGTAGGCGGGACAGGGGGACAAGAGACCCAGTACTTC.

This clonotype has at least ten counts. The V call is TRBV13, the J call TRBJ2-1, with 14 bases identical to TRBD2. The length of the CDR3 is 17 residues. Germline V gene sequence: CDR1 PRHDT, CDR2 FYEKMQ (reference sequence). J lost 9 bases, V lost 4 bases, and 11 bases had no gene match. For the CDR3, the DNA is TGTGCCAGCAGCTCCGCCTGGGGGACTAGCGGGGGAGGTGAGCAGTTCTTC. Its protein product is CASSSAWGTSGGGEQFF.

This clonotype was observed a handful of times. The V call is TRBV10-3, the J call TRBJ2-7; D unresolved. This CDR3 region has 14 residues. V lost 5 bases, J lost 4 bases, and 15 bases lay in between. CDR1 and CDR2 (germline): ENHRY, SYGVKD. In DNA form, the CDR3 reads TGTGCCATCAGTAACAACGGTGCAGAGTACGAGCAGTACTTC. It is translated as CAISNNGAEYEQYF.

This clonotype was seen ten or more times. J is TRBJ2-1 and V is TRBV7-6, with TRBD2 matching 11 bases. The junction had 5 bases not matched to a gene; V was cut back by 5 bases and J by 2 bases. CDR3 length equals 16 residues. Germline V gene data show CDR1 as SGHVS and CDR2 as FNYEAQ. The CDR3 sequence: CASSHSGRGTYNEQFF. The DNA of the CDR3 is TGTGCCAGCAGCCATAGCGGGAGGGGAACCTACAATGAGCAGTTCTTC.

DNA of the CDR3: TGCAGTGCTAGTAACCCCCAGGGCTCCTACGAGCAGTACTTC. Encoded protein: CSASNPQGSYEQYF. The V gene is TRBV20-1, the J gene TRBJ2-7; the D gene is possibly TRBD1 (5 bases). The CDR3 has 14 residues. Trimming removed 3 bases from V and 0 bases from J, with 12 bases in between. Germline lookup yields CDR1 DFQATT and CDR2 SNEGSKA (reference sequence).

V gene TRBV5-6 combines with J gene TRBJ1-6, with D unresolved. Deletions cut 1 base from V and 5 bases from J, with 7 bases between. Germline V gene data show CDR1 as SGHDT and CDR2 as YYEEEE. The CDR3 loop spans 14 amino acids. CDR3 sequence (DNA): TGTGCCAGCAGCTTGATGGTTAATAATTCACCCCTCCACTTT. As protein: CASSLMVNNSPLHF.

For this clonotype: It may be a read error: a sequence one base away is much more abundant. CDR3 sequence reads: CASSLTGAEAFF. The CDR3 DNA follows: TGTGCCAGCAGCCTAACGGGGGCTGAAGCTTTCTTT. The genes are TRBV7-8 and TRBJ1-1, with D perhaps matching TRBD1 (5 bases). Trimming left V 5 bases short and J 6 bases short, with 10 bases between. The CDR3 covers 12 residues. Germline CDR1 SGHVS, CDR2 FQNEAQ.

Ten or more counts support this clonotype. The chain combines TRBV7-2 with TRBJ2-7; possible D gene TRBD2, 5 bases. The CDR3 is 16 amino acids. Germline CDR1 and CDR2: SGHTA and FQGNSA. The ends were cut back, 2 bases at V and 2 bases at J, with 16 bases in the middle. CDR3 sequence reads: CASSLSYLSGTYEQYF. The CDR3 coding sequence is TGTGCCAGCAGCTTATCGTACTTGTCGGGGACCTACGAGCAGTACTTC.

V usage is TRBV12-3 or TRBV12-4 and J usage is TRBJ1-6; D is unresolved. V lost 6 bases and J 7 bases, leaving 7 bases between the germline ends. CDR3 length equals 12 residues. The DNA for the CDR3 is TGTGCCAGCAGCCTTAACAATTCACCCCTCCACTTT. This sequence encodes CASSLNNSPLHF.